What follows is one T cell receptor (beta chain) and its context. The antigen is unknown. With survey level as its setting, the immunoSEQ assay was v3.0. About 40,000-55,000 T-cell genomes per sample were the sequencing target. Produced via immunoSEQ multiplex PCR; TCRdb's table is partial and in-frame only. The sample includes 35,000 to 45,000 clones, roughly 78% seen only once; the top ten take around 5.8%. The CDR3 runs 14 residues. Trimming took 8 bases from V and 4 from J; bases not matched to a gene: 9. CDR1 MDHEN and CDR2 SYDVKM come from the germline V gene. The data derive from a study of long-term antiretroviral therapy in people with HIV. There was at least one pre-ART PBMC sample for each donor, plus at least two post-ART PBMC samples. General study results and limits: Subsequent to ART, diversity was augmented yet persisted below that of transplant donor controls. Blood sampling spanned 2004 to 2017, possibly under older ART regimens.

The sequence derives from a man aged 25-40 years with HIV. Sample: unsorted PBMCs, taken 3.4 years after starting antiretroviral therapy. The chain joins TRBV28 to TRBJ2-7; 9 bases line up with TRBD1. The CDR3 spells CASGPTGGPYEQYF. The DNA for the CDR3 is TGTGCCAGCGGACCGACAGGGGGGCCTTACGAGCAGTACTTC.